A selection of T cell receptor beta chains follows, all from one sample in a study of blood T cell repertoires in COVID-19. Measured with immunoSEQ multiplex PCR; TCRdb has only the in-frame clones, and not every one. The sample records about 220,000 clones, 80% to 90% being singletons. The specimen sequenced was PBMCs or T cells enriched from blood (not recorded which). The receptors come from a woman aged 18-35 years in a cohort exposed to, infected with or recovered from COVID-19 (not recorded which). The CDR3 runs from the conserved cysteine through the conserved F or W. D genes are given only for firm matches. Not all rows give a size; the values are once, few, many and, for expanded clones, a class.

clone size: NA; D gene: TRBD2; J gene: TRBJ2-2; V gene: TRBV29-1; CDR3 protein: CSVESTSGRNTGELFF; CDR3 DNA: TGCAGCGTTGAATCTACTAGCGGGAGGAACACCGGGGAGCTGTTTTTT
clone size: NA; D gene: NA; J gene: TRBJ2-3; V gene: TRBV21-1; CDR3 protein: CASSKTRGQQYF; CDR3 DNA: TGTGCCAGCAGCAAAACCCGCGGACAACAGTATTTT
clone size: NA; D gene: TRBD1; J gene: TRBJ1-5; V gene: TRBV27; CDR3 protein: CASSLTGGGQPQHF; CDR3 DNA: TGTGCCAGCAGTCTTACAGGGGGCGGACAGCCCCAGCATTTT
clone size: once; D gene: TRBD1; J gene: TRBJ1-1; V gene: TRBV2; CDR3 protein: CASRGTGNTEAFF; CDR3 DNA: TGTGCCAGCAGGGGGACAGGCAACACTGAAGCTTTCTTT
clone size: NA; D gene: NA; J gene: TRBJ1-1; V gene: TRBV9; CDR3 protein: CASSRIDGTEAFF; CDR3 DNA: TGTGCCAGCAGCCGCATAGACGGGACTGAAGCTTTCTTT
clone size: few; D gene: TRBD1; J gene: TRBJ1-2; V gene: TRBV19; CDR3 protein: CASTQGTGRYGYTF; CDR3 DNA: TGTGCCAGTACCCAGGGGACAGGGCGGTATGGCTACACCTTC
clone size: NA; D gene: NA; J gene: TRBJ1-2; V gene: TRBV6-4; CDR3 protein: CASSDEAGAYYGYTF; CDR3 DNA: TGTGCCAGCAGTGACGAGGCGGGAGCCTACTATGGCTACACCTTC
clone size: NA; D gene: TRBD1; J gene: TRBJ2-7; V gene: TRBV7-6; CDR3 protein: CASSLVSPGGSESYEQYF; CDR3 DNA: TGTGCCAGCAGCTTAGTATCCCCAGGGGGTAGTGAATCCTACGAGCAGTACTTC
clone size: NA; D gene: NA; J gene: TRBJ2-7; V gene: TRBV2; CDR3 protein: CASSQGYEQYF; CDR3 DNA: TGTGCCAGCAGTCAGGGGTACGAGCAGTACTTC
clone size: NA; D gene: TRBD2; J gene: TRBJ2-3; V gene: TRBV5-1; CDR3 protein: CASSPTSGSTDTQYF; CDR3 DNA: TGCGCCAGCAGCCCGACTAGCGGGAGCACAGATACGCAGTATTTT
clone size: once; D gene: NA; J gene: TRBJ1-5; V gene: TRBV5-1; CDR3 protein: CASSLGDGGANQPQHF; CDR3 DNA: TGCGCCAGCAGCTTGGGGGACGGCGGGGCCAATCAGCCCCAGCATTTT
clone size: NA; D gene: TRBD2; J gene: TRBJ2-1; V gene: TRBV7-6; CDR3 protein: CASSQHGGGPYNEQFF; CDR3 DNA: TGTGCCAGCAGCCAACATGGCGGGGGGCCTTACAATGAGCAGTTCTTC
clone size: NA; D gene: NA; J gene: TRBJ1-6; V gene: TRBV14; CDR3 protein: CASSQGVREVTLHF; CDR3 DNA: TGTGCCAGCAGCCAAGGCGTCAGGGAGGTAACCCTCCACTTT
clone size: NA; D gene: TRBD1; J gene: TRBJ2-3; V gene: TRBV23-1; CDR3 protein: CASSQSMLGQGASDTQYF; CDR3 DNA: TGCGCCAGCAGTCAATCAATGTTGGGACAGGGTGCTTCGGATACGCAGTATTTT
clone size: NA; D gene: NA; J gene: TRBJ1-1; V gene: TRBV11-2; CDR3 protein: CASSHPGGATEAFF; CDR3 DNA: TGTGCCAGCAGCCACCCCGGAGGGGCCACTGAAGCTTTCTTT
clone size: NA; D gene: NA; J gene: TRBJ1-1; V gene: TRBV29-1; CDR3 protein: CSVELRMNTEAFF; CDR3 DNA: TGCAGCGTTGAACTCAGAATGAACACTGAAGCTTTCTTT
clone size: NA; D gene: TRBD2; J gene: TRBJ2-1; V gene: TRBV5-8; CDR3 protein: CASSSVAGAYNEQFF; CDR3 DNA: TGTGCCAGCAGCTCCGTAGCGGGCGCCTACAATGAGCAGTTCTTC
clone size: NA; D gene: TRBD1; J gene: TRBJ2-1; V gene: TRBV11-3; CDR3 protein: CASSSGQGARNEQFF; CDR3 DNA: TGTGCCAGCAGCTCCGGACAGGGGGCGCGTAATGAGCAGTTCTTC
clone size: NA; D gene: NA; J gene: TRBJ2-2; V gene: TRBV14; CDR3 protein: CASSQFTVTETGELFF; CDR3 DNA: TGTGCCAGCAGCCAGTTTACCGTCACGGAGACCGGGGAGCTGTTTTTT
clone size: NA; D gene: NA; J gene: TRBJ2-5; V gene: TRBV3-1/TRBV3-2; CDR3 protein: CASSQDFGGETQYF; CDR3 DNA: TGTGCCAGCAGCCAAGATTTTGGCGGAGAGACCCAGTACTTC
clone size: NA; D gene: NA; J gene: TRBJ2-3; V gene: TRBV4-2; CDR3 protein: CASSQEQAHTPDTQYF; CDR3 DNA: TGTGCCAGCAGCCAAGAACAGGCTCACACCCCAGATACGCAGTATTTT
clone size: NA; D gene: NA; J gene: TRBJ2-1; V gene: TRBV7-8; CDR3 protein: CASSLGGTAENYNEQFF; CDR3 DNA: TGTGCCAGCAGCTTAGGGGGTACAGCGGAGAACTACAATGAGCAGTTCTTC
clone size: NA; D gene: NA; J gene: TRBJ2-3; V gene: TRBV2; CDR3 protein: CASSQSTDTQYF; CDR3 DNA: TGTGCCAGCAGTCAGTCCACAGATACGCAGTATTTT
clone size: NA; D gene: NA; J gene: TRBJ2-2; V gene: TRBV11-2; CDR3 protein: CASILGWRAKNTGELFF; CDR3 DNA: TGTGCCAGCATCCTCGGGTGGAGGGCGAAGAACACCGGGGAGCTGTTTTTT
clone size: NA; D gene: NA; J gene: TRBJ1-3; V gene: TRBV28; CDR3 protein: CASSAGVPGNTIYF; CDR3 DNA: TGTGCCAGCAGTGCAGGGGTCCCTGGAAACACCATATATTTT
clone size: NA; D gene: NA; J gene: TRBJ1-5; V gene: TRBV19; CDR3 protein: CASSIAGGQPQHF; CDR3 DNA: TGTGCCAGTAGTATCGCGGGCGGTCAGCCCCAGCATTTT
clone size: NA; D gene: NA; J gene: TRBJ2-7; V gene: TRBV6-5; CDR3 protein: CASTRDTAYEQYF; CDR3 DNA: TGTGCCTCTACCCGGGACACGGCCTACGAGCAGTACTTC
clone size: NA; D gene: TRBD1; J gene: TRBJ1-1; V gene: TRBV11-3; CDR3 protein: CASSLRTGRLGTEAFF; CDR3 DNA: TGTGCCAGCAGCTTGCGGACAGGGAGGTTAGGGACTGAAGCTTTCTTT
clone size: NA; D gene: NA; J gene: TRBJ2-3; V gene: TRBV5-1; CDR3 protein: CASSFGRFTDTQYF; CDR3 DNA: TGCGCCAGCAGCTTTGGGAGGTTCACAGATACGCAGTATTTT
clone size: NA; D gene: NA; J gene: TRBJ1-2; V gene: TRBV5-6; CDR3 protein: CASSLAGQGRGYTF; CDR3 DNA: TGTGCCAGCAGCTTGGCCGGGCAGGGCCGGGGCTACACCTTC
clone size: NA; D gene: NA; J gene: TRBJ2-1; V gene: TRBV18; CDR3 protein: CASSVLEYNEQFF; CDR3 DNA: TGTGCCAGCTCAGTGCTCGAGTACAATGAGCAGTTCTTC
clone size: NA; D gene: NA; J gene: TRBJ1-2; V gene: TRBV3-1/TRBV3-2; CDR3 protein: CASSQDEGIYGYTF; CDR3 DNA: TGTGCCAGCAGCCAAGACGAGGGAATCTATGGCTACACCTTC
clone size: NA; D gene: TRBD1; J gene: TRBJ1-5; V gene: TRBV28; CDR3 protein: CASVGTAHNQPQHF; CDR3 DNA: TGTGCCAGCGTGGGGACAGCGCACAATCAGCCCCAGCATTTT
clone size: NA; D gene: TRBD1; J gene: TRBJ2-5; V gene: TRBV5-5; CDR3 protein: CASSPEAGGGQETQYF; CDR3 DNA: TGTGCCAGCAGCCCGGAGGCAGGGGGCGGTCAAGAGACCCAGTACTTC
clone size: NA; D gene: TRBD1; J gene: TRBJ1-2; V gene: TRBV5-1; CDR3 protein: CASSLRQGGYGYTF; CDR3 DNA: TGCGCCAGCAGCTTGCGACAGGGCGGCTATGGCTACACCTTC
clone size: NA; D gene: NA; J gene: TRBJ1-4; V gene: TRBV29-1; CDR3 protein: CSVEAAEKLFF; CDR3 DNA: TGCAGCGTTGAGGCGGCTGAAAAACTGTTTTTT
clone size: NA; D gene: NA; J gene: TRBJ2-7; V gene: TRBV11-2; CDR3 protein: CASSPRTRGEQYF; CDR3 DNA: TGTGCCAGCAGCCCCCGGACCCGGGGGGAGCAGTACTTC
clone size: NA; D gene: NA; J gene: TRBJ2-7; V gene: TRBV27; CDR3 protein: CASSFNAYEQYF; CDR3 DNA: TGTGCCAGCAGTTTCAATGCCTACGAGCAGTACTTC
clone size: once; D gene: NA; J gene: TRBJ2-3; V gene: TRBV6-4; CDR3 protein: CASSVSRGDTQYF; CDR3 DNA: TGTGCCAGCAGTGTCTCTCGAGGAGATACGCAGTATTTT
clone size: once; D gene: NA; J gene: TRBJ1-6; V gene: TRBV7-8; CDR3 protein: CASSLGGLGDNSPLHF; CDR3 DNA: TGTGCCAGCAGCTTAGGGGGCCTAGGGGATAATTCACCCCTCCACTTT
clone size: NA; D gene: TRBD1; J gene: TRBJ2-3; V gene: TRBV6-5; CDR3 protein: CASSRDRGRTDTQYF; CDR3 DNA: TGTGCCAGCAGCCGGGACAGGGGACGCACAGATACGCAGTATTTT
clone size: NA; D gene: NA; J gene: TRBJ2-5; V gene: TRBV5-1; CDR3 protein: CASSSTGPETQYF; CDR3 DNA: TGCGCCAGCAGCTCCACAGGTCCAGAGACCCAGTACTTC
clone size: NA; D gene: TRBD2; J gene: TRBJ2-1; V gene: TRBV11-3; CDR3 protein: CASSSSGTSGPYNEQFF; CDR3 DNA: TGTGCCAGCAGCTCAAGCGGGACTAGCGGCCCCTACAATGAGCAGTTCTTC
clone size: NA; D gene: NA; J gene: TRBJ1-2; V gene: TRBV30; CDR3 protein: CAWSLRAGANYGYTF; CDR3 DNA: TGTGCCTGGAGCCTCAGGGCGGGAGCTAACTATGGCTACACCTTC
clone size: NA; D gene: NA; J gene: TRBJ1-1; V gene: TRBV10-1; CDR3 protein: CASSESPRGNTEAFF; CDR3 DNA: TGCGCCAGCAGTGAGTCTCCCAGGGGGAACACTGAAGCTTTCTTT
clone size: NA; D gene: TRBD1; J gene: TRBJ1-1; V gene: TRBV9; CDR3 protein: CASRRGQGDTEAFF; CDR3 DNA: TGTGCCAGCAGACGGGGGCAGGGGGACACTGAAGCTTTCTTT
clone size: NA; D gene: NA; J gene: TRBJ1-6; V gene: TRBV24-1; CDR3 protein: CATSDSGSSPLHF; CDR3 DNA: TGTGCCACCAGTGATTCAGGATCTTCACCCCTCCACTTT
clone size: NA; D gene: NA; J gene: TRBJ1-6; V gene: TRBV6-5; CDR3 protein: CASSYSFRAANSPLHF; CDR3 DNA: TGTGCCAGCAGTTACTCGTTCAGGGCGGCGAATTCACCCCTCCACTTT
clone size: once; D gene: TRBD2; J gene: TRBJ2-5; V gene: TRBV7-2; CDR3 protein: CASSLTSGGAETQYF; CDR3 DNA: TGTGCCAGCAGCTTGACTAGCGGGGGGGCCGAGACCCAGTACTTC
clone size: NA; D gene: TRBD2; J gene: TRBJ2-1; V gene: TRBV28; CDR3 protein: CASSLTGGYNEQFF; CDR3 DNA: TGTGCCAGCAGTTTAACGGGGGGGTACAATGAGCAGTTCTTC
clone size: NA; D gene: TRBD1; J gene: TRBJ2-3; V gene: TRBV5-1; CDR3 protein: CASSLASQGAKPDTQYF; CDR3 DNA: TGCGCCAGCAGCTTGGCCTCTCAGGGGGCGAAACCAGATACGCAGTATTTT
clone size: NA; D gene: TRBD1; J gene: TRBJ1-2; V gene: TRBV6-5; CDR3 protein: CASQGTANYGYTF; CDR3 DNA: TGTGCCAGCCAGGGGACAGCTAACTATGGCTACACCTTC
clone size: NA; D gene: NA; J gene: TRBJ1-1; V gene: TRBV24-1; CDR3 protein: CATSEGGENTEAFF; CDR3 DNA: TGTGCCACCAGTGAAGGGGGGGAGAACACTGAAGCTTTCTTT
clone size: NA; D gene: NA; J gene: TRBJ1-5; V gene: TRBV5-4; CDR3 protein: CASSGGQNQPQHF; CDR3 DNA: TGTGCCAGCAGCGGTGGACAGAACCAGCCCCAGCATTTT
clone size: NA; D gene: TRBD1; J gene: TRBJ1-1; V gene: TRBV6-5; CDR3 protein: CASSLPTGQNTEAFF; CDR3 DNA: TGTGCCAGCAGTCTCCCGACAGGGCAAAACACTGAAGCTTTCTTT
clone size: NA; D gene: NA; J gene: TRBJ1-2; V gene: TRBV29-1; CDR3 protein: CSVEGGGEDGYTF; CDR3 DNA: TGCAGCGTTGAAGGGGGAGGGGAGGATGGCTACACCTTC
clone size: NA; D gene: TRBD1; J gene: TRBJ1-1; V gene: TRBV27; CDR3 protein: CASSLGTGNTEAFF; CDR3 DNA: TGTGCCAGCAGTTTAGGGACAGGGAACACTGAAGCTTTCTTT
clone size: NA; D gene: TRBD1; J gene: TRBJ2-7; V gene: TRBV24-1; CDR3 protein: CATSESGQGKRGYEQYF; CDR3 DNA: TGTGCCACCAGTGAATCCGGACAGGGGAAAAGGGGCTACGAGCAGTACTTC
clone size: NA; D gene: TRBD2; J gene: TRBJ2-7; V gene: TRBV5-1; CDR3 protein: CASGVAGVGYEQYF; CDR3 DNA: TGCGCCAGCGGCGTAGCGGGAGTGGGTTACGAGCAGTACTTC
clone size: NA; D gene: NA; J gene: TRBJ2-3; V gene: TRBV6-5; CDR3 protein: CASTVGDTQYF; CDR3 DNA: TGTGCCAGCACCGTCGGGGATACGCAGTATTTT